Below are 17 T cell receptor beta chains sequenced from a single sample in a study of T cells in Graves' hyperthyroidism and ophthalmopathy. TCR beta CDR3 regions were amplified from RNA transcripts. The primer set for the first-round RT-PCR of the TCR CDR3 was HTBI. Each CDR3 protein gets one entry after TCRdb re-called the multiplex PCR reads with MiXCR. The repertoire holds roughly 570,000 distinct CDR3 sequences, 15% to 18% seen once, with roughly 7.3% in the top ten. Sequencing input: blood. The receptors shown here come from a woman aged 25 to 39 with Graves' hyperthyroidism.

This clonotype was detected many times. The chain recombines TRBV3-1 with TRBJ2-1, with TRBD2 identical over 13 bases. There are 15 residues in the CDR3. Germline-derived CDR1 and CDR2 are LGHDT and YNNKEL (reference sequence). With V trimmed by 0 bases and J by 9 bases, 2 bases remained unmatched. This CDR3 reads CASSQEGLAGSEQFF. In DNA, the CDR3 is TGTGCCAGCAGCCAAGAGGGACTAGCGGGATCTGAGCAGTTCTTC.

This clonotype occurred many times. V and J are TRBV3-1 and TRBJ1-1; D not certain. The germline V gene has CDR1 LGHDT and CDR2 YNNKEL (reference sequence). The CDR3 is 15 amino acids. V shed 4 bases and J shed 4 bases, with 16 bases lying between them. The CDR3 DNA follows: TGTGCCAGCAGCCCGTCGGTACCAGGAGGCACTGAAGCTTTCTTT. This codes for CASSPSVPGGTEAFF.

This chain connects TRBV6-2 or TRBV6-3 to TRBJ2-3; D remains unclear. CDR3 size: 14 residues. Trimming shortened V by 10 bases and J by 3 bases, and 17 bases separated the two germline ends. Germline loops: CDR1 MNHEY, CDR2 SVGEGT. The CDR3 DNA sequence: TGTGCCACTATAAGTGGGTTCCATACAGATACGCAGTATTTT. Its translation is CATISGFHTDTQYF.

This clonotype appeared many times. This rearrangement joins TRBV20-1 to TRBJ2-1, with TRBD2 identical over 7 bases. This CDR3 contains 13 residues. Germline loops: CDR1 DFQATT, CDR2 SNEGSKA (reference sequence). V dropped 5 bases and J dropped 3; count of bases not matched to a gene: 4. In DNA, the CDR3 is TGCAGTGCTCCACTAGCGCTCTACAATGAGCAGTTCTTC. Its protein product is CSAPLALYNEQFF.

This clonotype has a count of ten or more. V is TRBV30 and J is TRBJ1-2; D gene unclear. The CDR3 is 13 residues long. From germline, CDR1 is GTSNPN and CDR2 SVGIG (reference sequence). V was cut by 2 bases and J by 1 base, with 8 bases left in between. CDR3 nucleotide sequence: TGTGCCTGGAGTAAAGGGCTTAACTATGGCTACACCTTC. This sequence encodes CAWSKGLNYGYTF.

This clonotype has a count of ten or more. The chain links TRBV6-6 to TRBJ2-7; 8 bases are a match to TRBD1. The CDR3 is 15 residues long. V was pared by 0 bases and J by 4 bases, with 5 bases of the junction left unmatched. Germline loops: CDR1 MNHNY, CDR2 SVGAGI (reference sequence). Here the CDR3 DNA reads TGTGCCAGCAGTTACTCAGGGACAGGAGATTACGAGCAGTACTTC. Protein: CASSYSGTGDYEQYF.

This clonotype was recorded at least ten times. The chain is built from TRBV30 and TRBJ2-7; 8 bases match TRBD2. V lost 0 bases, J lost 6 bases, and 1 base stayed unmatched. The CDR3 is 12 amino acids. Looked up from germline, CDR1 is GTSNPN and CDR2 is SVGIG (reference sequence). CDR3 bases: TGTGCCTGGAGTGTCGGGGGGGTCGAGCAGTACTTC. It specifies CAWSVGGVEQYF.

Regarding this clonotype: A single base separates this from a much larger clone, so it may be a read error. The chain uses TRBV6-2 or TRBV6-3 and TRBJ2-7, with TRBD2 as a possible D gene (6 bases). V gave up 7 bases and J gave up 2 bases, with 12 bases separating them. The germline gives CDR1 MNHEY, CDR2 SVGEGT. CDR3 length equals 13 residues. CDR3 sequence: CASTGREAYEQYF. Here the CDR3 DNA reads TGTGCCAGCACTGGCAGGGAGGCCTACGAGCAGTACTTC.

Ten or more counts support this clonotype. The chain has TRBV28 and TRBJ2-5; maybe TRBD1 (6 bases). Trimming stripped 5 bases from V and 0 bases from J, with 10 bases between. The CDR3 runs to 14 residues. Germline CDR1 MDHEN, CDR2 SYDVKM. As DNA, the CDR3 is TGTGCCAGCAGTCCAACAGGGTACCAAGAGACCCAGTACTTC. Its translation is CASSPTGYQETQYF.

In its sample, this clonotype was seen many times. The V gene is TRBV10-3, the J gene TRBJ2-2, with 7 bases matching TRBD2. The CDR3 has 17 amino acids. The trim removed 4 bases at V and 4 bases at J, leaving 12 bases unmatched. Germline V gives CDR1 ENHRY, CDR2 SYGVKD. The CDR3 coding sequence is TGTGCCATCAGTGGGGGCCTGCGGGAGCGAGGCACCGGGGAGCTGTTTTTT. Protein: CAISGGLRERGTGELFF.

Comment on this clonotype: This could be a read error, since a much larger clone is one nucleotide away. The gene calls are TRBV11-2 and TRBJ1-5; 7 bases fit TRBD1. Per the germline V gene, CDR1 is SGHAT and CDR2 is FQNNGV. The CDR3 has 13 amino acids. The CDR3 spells CVSNQGVNQPQHF. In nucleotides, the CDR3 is TGTGTCAGCAACCAGGGGGTCAATCAGCCCCAGCATTTT.

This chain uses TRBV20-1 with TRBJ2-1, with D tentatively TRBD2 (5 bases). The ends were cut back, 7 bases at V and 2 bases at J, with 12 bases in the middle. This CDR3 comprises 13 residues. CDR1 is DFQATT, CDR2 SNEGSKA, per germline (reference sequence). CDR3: CSGESRTYNEQFF. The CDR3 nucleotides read TGCAGTGGGGAGAGTAGGACCTACAATGAGCAGTTCTTC.

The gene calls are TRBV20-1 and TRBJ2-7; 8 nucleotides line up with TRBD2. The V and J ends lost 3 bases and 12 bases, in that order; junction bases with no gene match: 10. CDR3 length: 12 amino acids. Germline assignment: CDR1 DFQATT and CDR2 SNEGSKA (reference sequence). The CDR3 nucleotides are TGCAGTGCTAGGGGGAGCGGGAGCGAGGTGTACTTC. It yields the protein CSARGSGSEVYF.

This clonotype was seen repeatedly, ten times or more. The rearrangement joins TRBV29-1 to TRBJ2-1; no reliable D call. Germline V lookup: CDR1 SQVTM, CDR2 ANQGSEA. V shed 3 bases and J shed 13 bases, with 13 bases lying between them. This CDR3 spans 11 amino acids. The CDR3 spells CSVEVMAVQFF. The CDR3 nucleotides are TGCAGCGTTGAGGTTATGGCGGTACAGTTCTTC.

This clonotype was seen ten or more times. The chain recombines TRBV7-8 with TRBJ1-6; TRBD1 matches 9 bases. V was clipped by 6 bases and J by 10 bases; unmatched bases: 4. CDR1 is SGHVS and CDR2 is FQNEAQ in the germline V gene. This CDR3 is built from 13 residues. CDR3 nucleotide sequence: TGTGCCAGCAGGGGGACAGGGATCTCACCCCTCCACTTT. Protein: CASRGTGISPLHF.

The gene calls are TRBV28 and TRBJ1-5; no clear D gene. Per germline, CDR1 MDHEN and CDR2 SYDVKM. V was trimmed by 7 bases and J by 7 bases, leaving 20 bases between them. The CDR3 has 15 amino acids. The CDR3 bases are TGTGCCAGCACCGAAGCACCCGCGGGGAGACAGCCCCAGCATTTT. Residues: CASTEAPAGRQPQHF. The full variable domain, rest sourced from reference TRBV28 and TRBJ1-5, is DVKVTQSSRYLVKRTGEKVFLECVQDMDHENMFWYRQDPGLGLRLIYFSYDVKMKEKGDIPEGYSVSREKKERFSLILESASTNQTSMYLCASTEAPAGRQPQHFGDGTRLSIL.

CDR3 DNA sequence: TGCAGTGCTAGAGATGAAGGGGTATGGGCAGATACGCAGTATTTT. Translation: CSARDEGVWADTQYF. V and J are TRBV20-1 and TRBJ2-3; maybe TRBD1 (5 bases). Germline CDR1 and CDR2: DFQATT and SNEGSKA (reference sequence). Trimming left V 0 bases short and J 4 bases short, with 14 bases between. This CDR3 contains 15 residues.